The rows below give T cell receptor beta chains drawn from one sample of a study of blood T cell repertoires in COVID-19. Profiling relied on immunoSEQ multiplex PCR, and the TCRdb table lists in-frame clones only, not all of them. There are approximately 300,000 clones in the sample; 84% occur only once, and around a sixth lies in the top ten. Sequencing used peripheral blood. The receptors were gathered from an older person with COVID-19, enrolled during active disease. The CDR3 runs from the conserved cysteine through the conserved F or W. The D gene is left open where the match is weak. Clone sizes are given selectively: once, few, many, or a class where the clone is expanded.

>TRBJ2-3|NA|TRBV19|NA
TGTGCCAGTAGTATGGGCGGGGGCCCCACAGATACGCAGTATTTT
CASSMGGGPTDTQYF
>TRBJ2-1|NA|TRBV7-2|NA
TGTGCCAGCAGCTTACTTATCTACAATGAGCAGTTCTTC
CASSLLIYNEQFF
>TRBJ2-1|NA|TRBV6-4|NA
TGTGCCAGCAGTGACTCGTGGGGGCTAGGCCCCAATGAGCAGTTCTTC
CASSDSWGLGPNEQFF
>TRBJ2-5|NA|TRBV3-1/TRBV3-2|NA
TGTGCCAGCAGCCAAGAGGAGGGGGGGCTTTTAGAGACCCAGTACTTC
CASSQEEGGLLETQYF
>TRBJ2-3|NA|TRBV2|NA
TGTGCCAGCAGGCAAACGACTGTGCAATGGGGGCAAGATACGCAGTATTTT
CASRQTTVQWGQDTQYF
>TRBJ1-4|few|TRBV13|TRBD1
TGTGCCAGCAGCAGACAGGGGATGACTAATGAAAAACTGTTTTTT
CASSRQGMTNEKLFF
>TRBJ1-1|NA|TRBV28|NA
TGTGCCAGCAGTTCCACGGGGTACACTGAAGCTTTCTTT
CASSSTGYTEAFF
>TRBJ2-7|NA|TRBV9|TRBD2
TGTGCCAGCAGCGTAGCTAGCGGGGGTTACGAGCAGTACTTC
CASSVASGGYEQYF
>TRBJ2-1|NA|TRBV15|NA
TGTGCCACCAGCAGAGATACCGCGGGTGGGGTTAATGAGCAGTTCTTC
CATSRDTAGGVNEQFF
>TRBJ1-3|NA|TRBV6-2/TRBV6-3|NA
TGTGCCAGCAGTCGACGCACAGGAACTACTGGAAACACCATATATTTT
CASSRRTGTTGNTIYF
>TRBJ2-5|NA|TRBV4-2|NA
TGTGCCAGCAGCCAAGAATTTGTGGGTCCTCTGGGGGCTGAGACCCAGTACTTC
CASSQEFVGPLGAETQYF
>TRBJ2-3|NA|TRBV6-6|TRBD2
TGTGCCAGCAGCACCGGGACTAGCGGTTCAGATACGCAGTATTTT
CASSTGTSGSDTQYF
>TRBJ1-4|NA|TRBV19|TRBD1
TGTGCCAGTAGCCCAGGACAGGGGAGGAATGAAAAACTGTTTTTT
CASSPGQGRNEKLFF
>TRBJ2-7|NA|TRBV5-4|NA
TGTGCCAGCAGCTACCAGACTAGAGGTGAGCAGTACTTC
CASSYQTRGEQYF
>TRBJ2-3|NA|TRBV5-1|NA
TGCGCCAGCAGCCCAACCGGGACAGGGGTAGCGGGGGCTAGCACAGATACGCAGTATTTT
CASSPTGTGVAGASTDTQYF
>TRBJ2-7|NA|TRBV10-2|TRBD2
TGCGCCAGCAGGTCTAGCGGGAGCTACGAGCAGTACTTC
CASRSSGSYEQYF
>TRBJ1-2|once|TRBV5-4|TRBD1
TGTGCCAGCAGCTGGGACGGGACAGAGTATGGCTACACCTTC
CASSWDGTEYGYTF
>TRBJ2-7|few|TRBV14|TRBD2
TGTGCCAGCAGCCTTGGACTAGCAGGGGAGCAGTACTTC
CASSLGLAGEQYF
>TRBJ2-1|few|TRBV5-1|TRBD2
TGCGCCAGCAGCTTGGGTCAGGGTGTGATCGGGACTAGTAAGGGCAATGAGCAGTTCTTC
CASSLGQGVIGTSKGNEQFF
>TRBJ1-2|NA|TRBV4-1|TRBD1
TGCGCCAGCAGCCAAGATCGGCAGGGGGCGCAGGACTATGGCTACACCTTC
CASSQDRQGAQDYGYTF
>TRBJ2-7|NA|TRBV9|TRBD2
TGTGCCAGCAGCGTAGGAGGGGCGGGAGGGCCTTACGAGCAGTACTTC
CASSVGGAGGPYEQYF
>TRBJ1-1|NA|TRBV11-2|NA
TGTGCCAGCAGCGCCGGGACACTCCTGAACACTGAAGCTTTCTTT
CASSAGTLLNTEAFF
>TRBJ2-7|NA|TRBV28|NA
TGTGCCAGCAGCCGTGACGGGTACGAGCAGTACTTC
CASSRDGYEQYF
>TRBJ2-1|NA|TRBV5-4|NA
TGTGCCAGCAGCTTGGGCCGGTCGTCGGGAACAGCTGAGCAGTTCTTC
CASSLGRSSGTAEQFF
>TRBJ2-1|NA|TRBV5-1|NA
TGCGCCAGCAGACGCGGGTCGGCTAACAATGAGCAGTTCTTC
CASRRGSANNEQFF
>TRBJ1-3|NA|TRBV24-1|NA
TGTGCCACCAGTTCGGGCTCTGGAAACACCATATATTTT
CATSSGSGNTIYF
>TRBJ1-1|NA|TRBV20-1|NA
TGCAGTGCCTGGCCAGTCACGGAAGCTTTCTTT
CSAWPVTEAFF
>TRBJ2-7|NA|TRBV13|NA
TGTGCCAGCAGACCCCAGGCATCCTACGAGCAGTACTTC
CASRPQASYEQYF
>TRBJ1-1|NA|TRBV27|NA
TGTGCCAGCAGTTTACGTCGGACAGTGAATGAAGCTTTCTTT
CASSLRRTVNEAFF
>TRBJ1-1|once|TRBV27|NA
TGTGCCAGCAGTTTAGGGGGGGACACTGAAGCTTTCTTT
CASSLGGDTEAFF
>TRBJ1-5|once|TRBV7-9|NA
TGTGCCAGCAGCTTTAGTACGGGCAATCAGCCCCAGCATTTT
CASSFSTGNQPQHF
>TRBJ2-1|NA|TRBV3-1/TRBV3-2|TRBD2
TGTGCCAGCAGCCAGCGGCGAGGCGGGAGAGAATACAATGAGCAGTTCTTC
CASSQRRGGREYNEQFF
>TRBJ2-7|NA|TRBV28|NA
TGTGCCAGCAAGGGGTCGAGACAGGGAGGATACGAGCAGTACTTC
CASKGSRQGGYEQYF
>TRBJ2-7|once|TRBV7-2|TRBD2
TGTGCCAGCAGCTTAGTGGTGGGCAGCGGGGATATGAGGCAGTACTTC
CASSLVVGSGDMRQYF
>TRBJ2-3|NA|TRBV7-2|NA
TGTGCCAGCAGCTTAGCTTTGGCTTCATCGGATACGCAGTATTTT
CASSLALASSDTQYF
>TRBJ2-3|NA|TRBV6-2/TRBV6-3|TRBD2
TGTGCCAGCAGTTACAGCGGGGGTAGAAATACGCAGTATTTT
CASSYSGGRNTQYF
>TRBJ1-4|NA|TRBV7-2|NA
TGTGCCAGCAGCCGCGACAGAAGTCGTCCTAATGAAAAACTGTTTTTT
CASSRDRSRPNEKLFF
>TRBJ1-2|NA|TRBV6-2/TRBV6-3|TRBD1
TGTGCCAGCAGTAAGACTCGGACAGGGGTTAACTATGGCTACACCTTC
CASSKTRTGVNYGYTF
>TRBJ1-4|NA|TRBV5-1|NA
TGCGCCAGCAGCTTGCTCGGGGAAGAAAAACTGTTTTTT
CASSLLGEEKLFF
>TRBJ1-3|NA|TRBV7-9|TRBD1
TGTGCCAGCAGCTTAGCCGGGACAGGGGGATTTACTGGAAACACCATATATTTT
CASSLAGTGGFTGNTIYF
>TRBJ2-3|NA|TRBV5-1|TRBD2
TGCGCCAGCAGCTTGAGCGGGGTCACAGATACGCAGTATTTT
CASSLSGVTDTQYF
>TRBJ2-6|NA|TRBV21-1|NA
TGTGCCAGCAGCAAAGCCGGCAGGGGGCAGGTGGGGGCCAACGTCCTGACTTTC
CASSKAGRGQVGANVLTF
>TRBJ2-5|NA|TRBV7-8|TRBD2
TGTGCCAGCAGCGTCCTAGCGGTACAAGAGACCCAGTACTTC
CASSVLAVQETQYF
>TRBJ1-4|NA|TRBV11-2|TRBD1
TGTGCCAGCAGCGCCGGGCCCCCCGGACAGGCTAGCGTTTTT
CASSAGPPGQASVF
>TRBJ1-1|NA|TRBV7-8|TRBD1
TGTGCCAGCAGCTTGACAGGGGAAACCACTGAAGCTTTCTTT
CASSLTGETTEAFF
>TRBJ1-2|NA|TRBV28|NA
TGTGCCAGCAGTCCCGCTCCCGGGACACACCGTCCGACCGCTCCGTGGACTAACTATGGCTACACCTTC
CASSPAPGTHRPTAPWTNYGYTF
>TRBJ2-5|few|TRBV6-5|NA
TGTGCCAGCAGTTACATCCGGGGAGAGACCCAGTACTTC
CASSYIRGETQYF
>TRBJ1-1|NA|TRBV6-5|NA
TGTGCCAGCAGCAGGGTATGGGGCACTGAAGCTTTCTTT
CASSRVWGTEAFF
>TRBJ2-6|once|TRBV14|NA
TGTGCCAGCAGCCAAGATCGGTCTTCTGGGGCCAACGTCCTGACTTTC
CASSQDRSSGANVLTF
>TRBJ1-5|NA|TRBV2|NA
TGTGCCAGCAGTGCCGACAGCACAGAATGGAATCAGCCCCAGCATTTT
CASSADSTEWNQPQHF
>TRBJ2-7|NA|TRBV5-1|TRBD1
TGCGCCAGCATCCTTAAAGGGACAGGGGGCTCCTACGAGCAGTACTTC
CASILKGTGGSYEQYF
>TRBJ2-3|NA|TRBV14|NA
TGTGCCAGCAGCACCCGGACATCTCAGATTGGAGATACGCAGTATTTT
CASSTRTSQIGDTQYF
>TRBJ2-5|NA|TRBV11-2|NA
TGTGCCAGCAGCGGAGGGGTCGGGGAGACCCAGTACTTC
CASSGGVGETQYF
>TRBJ2-5|NA|TRBV4-1|TRBD1
TGCGCCAGCAGCCATGTCCCGGGACAGGGTTCAGAGACCCAGTACTTC
CASSHVPGQGSETQYF
>TRBJ1-6|NA|TRBV19|TRBD1
TGTGCCAGTAGTATTGTTTTCAGGGGGACCTCATCACCCCTCCACTTT
CASSIVFRGTSSPLHF
>TRBJ1-5|NA|TRBV11-2|NA
TGTGCCAGCAGCTTACGACAGCCAGATGGGTTTTGGCGGCCCCAGCATTTT
CASSLRQPDGFWRPQHF
>TRBJ2-2|NA|TRBV23-1|TRBD1
TGCGCCAGCAGTCCTGGGACAGGGGAAAACACCGGGGAGCTGTTTTTT
CASSPGTGENTGELFF